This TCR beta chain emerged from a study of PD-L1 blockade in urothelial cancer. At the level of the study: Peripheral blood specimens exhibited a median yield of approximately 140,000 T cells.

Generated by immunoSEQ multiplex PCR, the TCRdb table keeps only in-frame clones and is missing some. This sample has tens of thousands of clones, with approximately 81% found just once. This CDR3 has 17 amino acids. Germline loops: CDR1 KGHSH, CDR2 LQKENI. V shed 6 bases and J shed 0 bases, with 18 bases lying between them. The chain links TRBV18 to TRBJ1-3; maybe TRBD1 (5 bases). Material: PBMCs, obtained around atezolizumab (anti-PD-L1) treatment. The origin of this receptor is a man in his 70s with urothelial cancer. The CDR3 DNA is TGTGCCAGCTCGTTAAGGACGGAGGGACTCTCTGGAAACACCATATATTTT. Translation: CASSLRTEGLSGNTIYF.